Listed below are T cell receptor beta chains from one sample, sequenced in a study of patients and donors after allogeneic stem cell transplantation. TCRdb reprocessed the RT-PCR reads via MiXCR and lists one record per CDR3 protein. The data contain fewer than 500,000 distinct CDR3 sequences, more than 15% of them seen just once; the ten biggest clones take up less than 8%. Sequenced: blood, either unsorted or a sorted T cell fraction (not recorded which). These receptors originate from a human donor who was either an allogeneic HSCT recipient or a stem cell or donor lymphocyte infusion donor (not recorded which). It is not recorded whose cells these are; they may come from a transplant donor. Both conserved end residues are part of each CDR3. A D gene is named only where the DNA matches it firmly. Size is stated for part of the rows, as once, few or many counts, or as a class when the clone is expanded.

NA	NA	TRBV18	TRBJ2-7	CASSQGRVSYEQYF	TGTGCCAGCTCCCAGGGACGGGTCTCCTACGAGCAGTACTTC
NA	NA	TRBV4-2	TRBJ2-2	CASSQDSFGDQSGELFF	TGTGCCAGCAGCCAAGATTCTTTTGGGGATCAGTCCGGGGAGCTGTTTTTT
many	NA	TRBV20-1	TRBJ1-1	CSARGNTEAFF	TGCAGTGCTAGGGGAAACACTGAAGCTTTCTTT
NA	NA	TRBV18	TRBJ2-3	CASSPQGWGTDTQYF	TGTGCCAGCTCACCCCAGGGGTGGGGCACAGATACGCAGTATTTT
few	TRBD1	TRBV19	TRBJ1-1	CATREGAVGTEAFF	TGTGCCACTAGGGAGGGGGCTGTGGGCACTGAAGCTTTCTTT
NA	NA	TRBV19	TRBJ2-5	CASSIDPSVETQYF	TGTGCCAGTAGTATAGATCCCAGCGTTGAGACCCAGTACTTC
NA	NA	TRBV18	TRBJ2-3	CASSPRLARGTDTQYF	TGTGCCAGCTCACCTCGACTGGCCCGCGGCACAGATACGCAGTATTTT
few	TRBD1	TRBV12-3/TRBV12-4	TRBJ1-5	CASSAGTGNQPQHF	TGTGCCAGCAGTGCCGGGACAGGGAATCAGCCCCAGCATTTT
NA	NA	TRBV28	TRBJ1-4	CASRPGRASEKLFF	TGTGCCAGCAGACCTGGTAGGGCCAGTGAAAAACTGTTTTTT
many	TRBD2	TRBV12-3/TRBV12-4	TRBJ2-1	CASRPSGGRLSEQFF	TGTGCCAGCAGACCGAGCGGGGGCCGCTTAAGTGAGCAGTTCTTC
NA	TRBD1	TRBV7-6	TRBJ2-2	CASSLGQGVATGELFF	TGTGCCAGCAGCTTAGGACAGGGGGTAGCCACCGGGGAGCTGTTTTTT
NA	NA	TRBV20-1	TRBJ2-4	CSARDRVPVIQYF	TGCAGTGCTAGAGATCGGGTACCGGTCATTCAGTACTTC
NA	TRBD1	TRBV4-1	TRBJ1-5	CASSQAHRGYSNQPQHF	TGCGCCAGCAGCCAAGCGCACAGGGGGTATAGCAATCAGCCCCAGCATTTT
NA	NA	TRBV6-1	TRBJ2-2	CASSEPAMNTGELFF	TGTGCCAGCAGTGAGCCCGCAATGAACACCGGGGAGCTGTTTTTT
NA	NA	TRBV24-1	TRBJ1-5	CATSEGTGIINQPQHF	TGTGCCACCAGTGAAGGTACAGGGATTATCAATCAGCCCCAGCATTTT
few	TRBD1	TRBV4-2	TRBJ2-4	CASSQVGTGEPKNIQYF	TGTGCCAGCAGCCAAGTCGGGACAGGCGAACCCAAAAACATTCAGTACTTC
few	NA	TRBV6-5	TRBJ1-2	CASSYGAGNYGYTF	TGTGCCAGCAGTTACGGCGCAGGGAACTATGGCTACACCTTC
NA	NA	TRBV12-3/TRBV12-4	TRBJ1-4	CASSPYGTARNEKLFF	TGTGCCAGCAGCCCTTACGGGACTGCTCGTAATGAAAAACTGTTTTTT
few	NA	TRBV6-2/TRBV6-3	TRBJ2-7	CASSALRTTSYEQYF	TGTGCCAGCAGCGCTCTCCGGACTACCTCCTACGAGCAGTACTTC
NA	NA	TRBV7-7	TRBJ2-3	CASSLGFVDTQYF	TGTGCCAGCAGCTTAGGGTTTGTAGATACGCAGTATTTT
few	TRBD2	TRBV11-2	TRBJ2-1	CASSSYVGGYGYNEQFF	TGTGCCAGCAGCTCCTACGTGGGGGGGTATGGCTACAATGAGCAGTTCTTC
NA	TRBD1	TRBV12-3/TRBV12-4	TRBJ2-7	CASRKSRTGISLEQYF	TGTGCCAGCAGGAAATCAAGGACAGGAATTTCCCTCGAGCAGTACTTC
NA	NA	TRBV5-6	TRBJ1-1	CASSSLRWVDTEAFF	TGTGCCAGCAGCTCGCTCCGTTGGGTCGACACTGAAGCTTTCTTT
few	NA	TRBV24-1	TRBJ1-2	CATSDFRGYTF	TGTGCCACCAGTGATTTCCGTGGCTACACCTTC
NA	NA	TRBV29-1	TRBJ1-2	CSAGNGQGGLGYTF	TGCAGCGCAGGAAATGGGCAGGGAGGTTTGGGCTACACCTTC
few	NA	TRBV6-5	TRBJ1-2	CAAAGGGPYYTF	TGTGCCGCAGCTGGGGGCGGCCCCTACTACACCTTC
NA	NA	TRBV4-1	TRBJ1-1	CASSQEGRVVNTEAFF	TGCGCCAGCAGCCAAGAGGGACGCGTTGTGAACACTGAAGCTTTCTTT
few	NA	TRBV7-2	TRBJ2-7	CASSFIVSEPHYEQYF	TGTGCCAGCAGCTTTATCGTCTCCGAACCTCACTACGAGCAGTACTTC
NA	TRBD2	TRBV20-1	TRBJ2-7	CSAKGLAANYEQYF	TGCAGTGCCAAGGGACTAGCGGCGAACTACGAGCAGTACTTC
few	TRBD2	TRBV7-9	TRBJ2-7	CASSPWVSGRPPSEQYF	TGTGCCAGCAGCCCCTGGGTTAGCGGGAGGCCCCCCTCCGAGCAGTACTTC
few	NA	TRBV12-3/TRBV12-4	TRBJ1-1	CASSSQTVRNTEAFF	TGTGCCAGCAGCAGTCAGACAGTGAGAAACACTGAAGCTTTCTTT
NA	NA	TRBV9	TRBJ2-1	CASSVELKGDLDEQFF	TGTGCCAGCAGCGTAGAGTTGAAGGGGGATTTGGATGAGCAGTTCTTC
NA	TRBD1	TRBV24-1	TRBJ2-7	CATSDRDRGGYEQYF	TGTGCCACCAGTGATCGGGACAGGGGGGGGTACGAGCAGTACTTC
NA	NA	TRBV27	TRBJ1-2	CASSLTAPRGGYTF	TGTGCCAGCAGTCTAACGGCCCCGAGGGGTGGCTACACCTTC
many	NA	TRBV27	TRBJ2-3	CASSLSWRRGSDTQYF	TGTGCCAGCAGTTTATCTTGGCGACGTGGGTCAGATACGCAGTATTTT
few	NA	TRBV24-1	TRBJ2-2	CATSDDLNTGELFF	TGTGCCACCAGTGACGACCTAAACACCGGGGAGCTGTTTTTT
NA	NA	TRBV12-3/TRBV12-4	TRBJ2-7	CASSFSRIEQYF	TGTGCCAGCAGTTTCTCTCGGATCGAGCAGTACTTC
medium-sized	NA	TRBV12-3/TRBV12-4	TRBJ1-3	CASSYQGSSGNTIYF	TGTGCCAGCAGTTACCAGGGGAGCTCTGGAAACACCATATATTTT
NA	TRBD1	TRBV29-1	TRBJ1-2	CSVTTGQGGYTF	TGCAGCGTTACTACGGGACAGGGAGGCTACACCTTC
NA	NA	TRBV9	TRBJ1-2	CASSAPGHGNYGYTF	TGTGCCAGCAGCGCCCCGGGACACGGAAACTATGGCTACACCTTC
many	NA	TRBV29-1	TRBJ2-3	CSARPRGTDTQYF	TGCAGCGCTCGCCCCAGGGGTACAGATACGCAGTATTTT
NA	TRBD2	TRBV29-1	TRBJ2-3	CSVDGIQRETKDTQYF	TGCAGCGTTGATGGGATCCAGCGGGAAACTAAAGATACGCAGTATTTT
few	TRBD1	TRBV5-6	TRBJ2-2	CASSRTGGNRNTGELFF	TGTGCCAGCAGCCGAACAGGGGGCAATCGGAACACCGGGGAGCTGTTTTTT
many	NA	TRBV12-3/TRBV12-4	TRBJ1-1	CASSLAAPGGWTEAFF	TGTGCCAGCAGTTTAGCCGCCCCGGGGGGATGGACTGAAGCTTTCTTT
NA	NA	TRBV9	TRBJ2-4	CASSAGQGNIQYF	TGTGCCAGCAGCGCCGGACAAGGAAACATTCAGTACTTC
few	TRBD1	TRBV30	TRBJ2-2	CAAGGSNTGELFF	TGTGCCGCAGGGGGCTCGAACACCGGGGAGCTGTTTTTT
few	NA	TRBV6-2/TRBV6-3	TRBJ2-5	CASSSSLGPQETQYF	TGTGCCAGCAGTTCCAGCTTGGGACCGCAAGAGACCCAGTACTTC
few	TRBD1	TRBV27	TRBJ1-5	CASSTRQGSQPQHF	TGTGCCAGCAGTACCCGACAGGGAAGTCAGCCCCAGCATTTT
NA	NA	TRBV7-9	TRBJ1-1	CASSPFRNRRREAFF	TGTGCCAGCAGCCCCTTCCGAAACAGGCGGAGGGAAGCTTTCTTT
few	TRBD1	TRBV2	TRBJ1-1	CASSSGGITEAFF	TGTGCCAGCAGTTCAGGGGGTATCACTGAAGCTTTCTTT
NA	TRBD1	TRBV5-1	TRBJ1-1	CASSAGTENTEAFF	TGCGCCAGCAGCGCCGGGACAGAAAACACTGAAGCTTTCTTT
NA	NA	TRBV12-5	TRBJ2-5	CASGRGKETQYF	TGTGCTAGTGGTCGGGGCAAAGAGACCCAGTACTTC
few	TRBD1	TRBV5-1	TRBJ1-6	CASRDRDMVSYNSPLHF	TGCGCCAGCAGGGACAGGGATATGGTCTCCTATAATTCACCCCTCCACTTT
few	TRBD2	TRBV5-4	TRBJ2-7	CASSLGLAGAPVSYEQYF	TGTGCCAGCAGCTTGGGACTAGCGGGAGCTCCCGTTTCCTACGAGCAGTACTTC
NA	NA	TRBV3-1	TRBJ2-5	CASSQDLERETQYF	TGTGCCAGCAGCCAAGATTTGGAGCGAGAGACCCAGTACTTC
NA	TRBD2	TRBV4-3	TRBJ2-1	CASSRGLAGGYNEQFF	TGCGCCAGCAGCCGCGGACTAGCGGGGGGTTACAATGAGCAGTTCTTC